This section outlines one TCR beta chain sequence together with its context. What it binds is not known. The CDR3 loop spans 14 amino acids. The V end lost 4 bases, the J end lost 4 bases, and 14 bases lay between the germline ends. Germline lookup yields CDR1 SGHDT and CDR2 YYEEEE. This specimen comes from a study of lymphopenia after photon versus proton radiotherapy. The data were produced by immunoSEQ multiplex PCR, yet TCRdb's version contains in-frame clones alone and is incomplete. The sample includes fewer than 20,000 clones, 70% to 90% of them seen just once. Whole-study findings and limits: After lymphocyte nadir, photon-treated repertoires showed oligoclonal expansion, especially CD8+ Temra.

The sample consisted of peripheral blood, taken from a patient treated with proton-based radiotherapy. The rearrangement links TRBV5-6 to TRBJ1-2, with D unclear. This sequence originates from a man between 65 and 80 years old with pancreatic cancer. The CDR3 DNA reads as TGTGCCAGCAGCCCCGACCTGGGGAGCTATGGCTACACCTTC. It is translated as CASSPDLGSYGYTF. The variable domain in full, with the rest retrieved from reference TRBV5-6 and TRBJ1-2, is DAGVTQSPTHLIKTRGQQVTLRCSPKSGHDTVSWYQQALGQGPQFIFQYYEEEERQRGNFPDRFSGHQFPNYSSELNVNALLLGDSALYLCASSPDLGSYGYTFGSGTRLTVV.